This T cell receptor (beta chain) is drawn from a study of T cell repertoires in cytomegalovirus infection. For the study at large: Recently described HLA-C-restricted plus well-studied HLA-B-restricted CMV epitopes were used. CMV infection and matching HLA type were both indicated by public TCR beta signatures. Study results and caveats: The ex vivo response was dominated by HLA-C-restricted CMV-specific TCR beta clonotypes.

Germline CDR1 and CDR2: SGHTA and FQGNSA. Germline trimming cut 5 bases from V and 1 base from J; bases unmatched to any gene: 6. The CDR3 is 15 amino acids. A few counts support this clonotype. Its cognate antigen is unknown. MiXCR was run by TCRdb on the reads, yielding one entry per CDR3 protein. The sample includes hundreds of thousands of distinct CDR3 sequences, about 33% of them seen just once. This chain connects TRBV7-2 to TRBJ2-3; 7 nucleotides agree with TRBD1. Sample: cultured PBMCs, taken from culture after CMV antigen stimulation. The receptor was isolated from a human donor in good health (CMV status not recorded). Some clones in this sample may be carry-over from other donors' samples. The DNA for the CDR3 is TGTGCCAGCAGCCCGGTCGGGACAGGCACAGATACGCAGTATTTT. Translation gives CASSPVGTGTDTQYF.